This T cell receptor (beta chain) originates from a study of immune cell composition in non-small cell lung cancer. Overall study context: Histologic subtype was mainly adenocarcinoma or squamous cell carcinoma. Study-wide points: No significant correlation existed between pack-years smoked and tumour clonality. In adenocarcinoma, maximal tumour-associated clone frequency tracked TIL tumour reactivity. Dominant in vivo tumour-associated clones were not shown to share tumour-reactive sequences.

Normal lung was taken at the farthest possible site, at least 3 cm from tumour. Germline CDR1 LGHNA, CDR2 YSLEER. The trim removed 4 bases at V and 1 base at J, leaving 11 bases unmatched. The CDR3 has 19 amino acids. Assay used: immunoSEQ multiplex PCR; TCRdb lists only in-frame clones, some missing. Of roughly 3,000 clones listed, about 83% are singletons. As concerns this clone: No antigen is known for it.

V usage is TRBV4-3 and J usage is TRBJ2-2; 11 bases are a match to TRBD2. This clonotype was sampled from a human donor with non-small cell lung cancer. Sequencing input: non-adjacent lung tissue. The CDR3 bases are TGCGCCAGCAGCCCCACTCGGGCTAGCGGGAGGTTGAACACCGGGGAGCTGTTTTTT. Translation gives CASSPTRASGRLNTGELFF.